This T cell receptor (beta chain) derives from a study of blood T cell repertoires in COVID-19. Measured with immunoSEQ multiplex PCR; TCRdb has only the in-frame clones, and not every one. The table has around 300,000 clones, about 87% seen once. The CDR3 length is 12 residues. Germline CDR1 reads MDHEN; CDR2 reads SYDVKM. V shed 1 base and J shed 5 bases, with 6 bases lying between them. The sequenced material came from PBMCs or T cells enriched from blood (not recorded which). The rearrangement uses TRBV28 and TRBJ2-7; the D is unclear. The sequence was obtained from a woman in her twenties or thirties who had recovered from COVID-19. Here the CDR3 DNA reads TGTGCCAGCAGTTTATTCCGGGACGAGCAGTACTTC. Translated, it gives CASSLFRDEQYF.